A single sample gave rise to the 29 T cell receptor beta chains below, sequenced in a study of T cell changes during pregnancy in multiple sclerosis. Generated by immunoSEQ multiplex PCR, the TCRdb table keeps only in-frame clones and is missing some. In the table there are 35,000 to 45,000 clones, 91% of which are singletons. The sequences come from CD4+ T cells from peripheral blood mononuclear cells, collected in the second trimester of pregnancy. The receptors derive from a female donor in good health, enrolled as a control in a pregnancy study.

J is TRBJ1-2 and V is TRBV6-1; TRBD1 agrees at 10 bases. Germline values: CDR1 MNHNS, CDR2 SASEGT. V was clipped by 3 bases and J by 4 bases; unmatched bases: 5. This CDR3 has 15 amino acids. The CDR3 nucleotides are TGTGCCAGCAGTGACGGGACAGGGGACGCCTATGGCTACACCTTC. Encoded protein: CASSDGTGDAYGYTF.

The CDR3 is CASSGTGNSYEQYF. The CDR3 DNA reads TGTGCCAGCAGCGGAACGGGGAACTCCTACGAGCAGTACTTC. This sequence joins TRBV5-4 and TRBJ2-5, with a tentative D call TRBD2 (5 bases). Matching the DNA end better, TRBJ2-7 makes the J call doubtful. Germline V CDR1 and CDR2: SGHNT, YYREEE (reference sequence). The CDR3 totals 14 residues.

The V gene is TRBV5-1, the J gene TRBJ2-5, with D hard to call. V was trimmed by 0 bases and J by 4 bases, leaving 10 bases between them. This CDR3 has 14 residues. Per germline, CDR1 SGHRS and CDR2 YFSETQ. CDR3 region: CASSLEVGGETQYF. The CDR3 nucleotides read TGCGCCAGCAGCTTGGAGGTAGGCGGAGAGACCCAGTACTTC.

V is TRBV5-6 and J is TRBJ1-2; 7 bases align to TRBD1. The ends lost 4 bases at V and 1 base at J; junction bases unmatched: 7. The length of the CDR3 is 15 residues. Germline assignment: CDR1 SGHDT and CDR2 YYEEEE. The CDR3 here is CASSPTTGFNYGYTF. The CDR3, as DNA: TGTGCCAGCAGCCCGACGACAGGGTTTAACTATGGCTACACCTTC.

The chain has TRBV30 and TRBJ2-7; D remains unclear. Germline V gene lookup returns CDR1 GTSNPN and CDR2 SVGIG (reference sequence). V was trimmed by 0 bases and J by 3 bases, leaving 6 bases between them. The CDR3 runs to 12 residues. CDR3 coding DNA: TGTGCCTGGAGTGTAAGCATCTACGAGCAGTACTTC. It encodes CAWSVSIYEQYF.

The CDR3 sequence is CASSFRGQAGELFF. DNA of the CDR3: TGCGCCAGCAGCTTCAGGGGGCAGGCCGGGGAGCTGTTTTTT. The chain combines TRBV5-1 with TRBJ2-2; TRBD1 matches at 8 bases. V was pared by 2 bases and J by 6 bases, with 3 bases of the junction left unmatched. The germline CDR1 and CDR2 sequences are SGHRS and YFSETQ. This CDR3 comprises 14 residues.

Only one count was recorded for this clone. This sequence joins TRBV7-3 and TRBJ2-3; TRBD1 agrees at 7 bases. With 5 bases clipped from V and 4 bases from J, the junction kept 3 bases outside the gene matches. The CDR3 has 13 amino acids. Germline V gene lookup returns CDR1 SGHTA and CDR2 FQGTGA. CDR3 nucleotide sequence: TGTGCCAGCAGCCGACAGGGCGCAGATACGCAGTATTTT. Its translation: CASSRQGADTQYF.

The chain combines TRBV9 with TRBJ1-3; 8 bases align to TRBD1. The CDR3 spans 15 residues. The V gene's germline CDR1 is SGDLS and CDR2 YYNGEE. The junction had 4 bases not matched to a gene; V was cut back by 3 bases and J by 2 bases. The chain's CDR3 is CASSASTGAGNTIYF. The CDR3 bases are TGTGCCAGCAGCGCCTCGACAGGGGCTGGAAACACCATATATTTT.

The CDR3 sequence: CSVRTGYGYTF. CDR3 coding DNA: TGCAGCGTTCGGACAGGGTATGGCTACACCTTC. The V and J genes are TRBV29-1 and TRBJ1-2, with 8 bases matching TRBD1. Germline lookup yields CDR1 SQVTM and CDR2 ANQGSEA. V was pared by 5 bases and J by 5 bases, with 1 base of the junction left unmatched. This CDR3 region has 11 residues.

This clone came up once. CDR3 nucleotide sequence: TGTGCCAGCAGTACCTACAGGGGAGGCACTGAAGCTTTCTTT. Translating gives CASSTYRGGTEAFF. V usage is TRBV6-5 and J usage is TRBJ1-1, with TRBD1 matching 7 bases. The germline gives CDR1 MNHEY, CDR2 SVGAGI. With 5 bases clipped from V and 4 bases from J, the junction kept 7 bases outside the gene matches. The CDR3 covers 14 residues.

The gene calls are TRBV2 and TRBJ2-1; 12 nucleotides agree with TRBD1. This CDR3 comprises 15 residues. V dropped 8 bases and J dropped 8; count of bases not matched to a gene: 10. Germline loops: CDR1 SNHLY, CDR2 FYNNEI. CDR3 DNA sequence: TGTGCCAGCTCTGTTCGGGGACAGGGGGCCCATGAGCAGTTCTTC. Translated: CASSVRGQGAHEQFF.

The chain carries TRBV29-1 and TRBJ2-1, with 13 bases identical to TRBD2. The CDR3 spans 16 residues. The ends lost 5 bases at V and 2 bases at J; junction bases unmatched: 6. Germline V gene data show CDR1 as SQVTM and CDR2 as ANQGSEA. In nucleotides, the CDR3 is TGCAGCGTTCGACGGGGACTAGCGGGGACCTACAATGAGCAGTTCTTC. Translating gives CSVRRGLAGTYNEQFF.

The chain is built from TRBV30 and TRBJ2-1; possible D gene TRBD1, 5 bases. Trimming shortened V by 1 base and J by 4 bases, and 8 bases separated the two germline ends. The germline gives CDR1 GTSNPN, CDR2 SVGIG (reference sequence). CDR3 size: 13 residues. CDR3 sequence (DNA): TGTGCCTGGAGTGGAGCAGGGTACAATGAGCAGTTCTTC. Translated: CAWSGAGYNEQFF.

The gene calls are TRBV7-6 and TRBJ1-2; maybe TRBD1 (5 bases). The CDR3 has 15 residues. Germline V CDR1 and CDR2: SGHVS, FNYEAQ. Trimming left V 5 bases short and J 7 bases short, with 20 bases between. The CDR3 DNA follows: TGTGCCAGCAGCCCACAGGCGGATCAGGGCTTTGGCTACACCTTC. Protein: CASSPQADQGFGYTF.

This clone was seen a few times. The chain has TRBV15 and TRBJ2-5, with 8 bases matching TRBD2. The CDR3 consists of 15 residues. Germline values: CDR1 LNHNV, CDR2 YYDKDF (reference sequence). The J segment lost 4 bases and the V segment lost 0 bases, leaving 4 bases of the junction unmatched. For the CDR3, the DNA is TGTGCCACCAGCAGAGACGTGGGACTAGGAGAGACCCAGTACTTC. Its protein product is CATSRDVGLGETQYF.

The chain recombines TRBV5-1 with TRBJ2-2; maybe TRBD2 (5 bases). Germline-derived CDR1 and CDR2 are SGHRS and YFSETQ. The V end was cut by 2 bases, the J end by 5 bases, with 16 bases between. The CDR3 length is 16 residues. The CDR3 here is CASSFTRGWETGELFF. Written as DNA, the CDR3 is TGCGCCAGCAGCTTTACTCGAGGGTGGGAAACCGGGGAGCTGTTTTTT.

About this clone: The sample holds other DNA sequences that translate to the same CDR3. The chain employs TRBV28 and TRBJ2-1, with a tentative D call TRBD2 (5 bases). CDR3 size: 15 residues. Germline V CDR1 and CDR2: MDHEN, SYDVKM. Deletions cut 7 bases from V and 7 bases from J, with 20 bases between. In nucleotides, the CDR3 is TGTGCCAGCACCACTCCTCGGGGAATTCGGAATGAGCAGTTCTTC. This encodes CASTTPRGIRNEQFF.

The chain links TRBV7-2 to TRBJ1-1; 7 bases align to TRBD1. The germline CDR1 and CDR2 sequences are SGHTA and FQGNSA. V lost 3 bases to trimming and J lost 4 bases; unmatched junction nucleotides: 11. CDR3 length equals 16 residues. CDR3 region: CASSLGRMEGATEAFF. For the CDR3, the DNA is TGTGCCAGCAGCTTGGGGAGGATGGAGGGGGCCACTGAAGCTTTCTTT. Based on the CDR3 plus reference TRBV7-2 and TRBJ1-1, the full variable domain is GAGVSQSPSNKVTEKGKDVELRCDPISGHTALYWYRQSLGQGLEFLIYFQGNSAPDKSGLPSDRFSAERTGGSVSTLTIQRTQQEDSAVYLCASSLGRMEGATEAFFGQGTRLTVV.

The rearrangement uses TRBV2 and TRBJ1-2; no reliable D call. Between the trimmed V and J ends, which lost 3 bases and 7 bases, there was a span of 9 bases. This CDR3 contains 12 residues. Germline CDR1 is SNHLY and CDR2 is FYNNEI. CDR3 nucleotide sequence: TGTGCCAGCAGTGAGGGAGGTGGTGGCTACACCTTC. This encodes CASSEGGGGYTF.

The chain couples TRBV18 to TRBJ2-1; 8 nucleotides align to TRBD1. The germline gives CDR1 KGHSH, CDR2 LQKENI. This CDR3 has 14 amino acids. Trimming removed 6 bases from V and 3 bases from J; junction bases left unmatched: 4. This CDR3 reads CASSNGQGYNEQFF. CDR3 DNA: TGTGCCAGCTCCAACGGACAGGGCTACAATGAGCAGTTCTTC.

The rearrangement links TRBV5-6 to TRBJ2-5, with D possibly matching TRBD2 (5 bases). With 1 base removed from V and 1 base from J, the gap between germline ends came to 8 bases. The germline CDR1 and CDR2 sequences are SGHDT and YYEEEE. CDR3 length: 14 residues. The CDR3 here is CASSLWGAQETQYF. DNA of the CDR3: TGTGCCAGCAGCTTGTGGGGAGCCCAAGAGACCCAGTACTTC.

V is TRBV21-1 and J is TRBJ1-1; whether TRBD1, the table's D call, matches the DNA was not checked. TRBV21-1 is labeled a pseudogene. The CDR3 has 18 residues. The CDR3 sequence is CASSTPGQGWWGNTEAFF. The CDR3 DNA reads TGTGCCAGCAGCACCCCGGGACAGGGTTGGTGGGGAAACACTGAAGCTTTCTTT.

The chain joins TRBV15 to TRBJ2-3, with TRBD2 matching 11 bases. The CDR3 has 13 amino acids. V trimming: 9 bases; J trimming: 2 bases; junction bases outside the gene matches: 1. The germline CDR1 and CDR2 sequences are LNHNV and YYDKDF (reference sequence). DNA of the CDR3: TGTGCCACACTAGCGGGGGCCACAGATACGCAGTATTTT. Residues: CATLAGATDTQYF.

The genes are TRBV10-3 and TRBJ2-1; TRBD2 might be the D (5 bases). The CDR3 runs to 13 residues. Germline lookup yields CDR1 ENHRY and CDR2 SYGVKD. V was clipped by 6 bases and J by 5 bases, with 11 bases between them. The CDR3 sequence is CAIRGAGNNEQFF. The CDR3, as DNA: TGTGCCATCAGGGGAGCTGGGAACAATGAGCAGTTCTTC.

About this clone itself: The sample has other DNA sequences that encode this CDR3 too. This chain links TRBV11-3 with TRBJ2-5; 7 nucleotides line up with TRBD1. V was pared by 6 bases and J by 2 bases, with 12 bases of the junction left unmatched. CDR1 is SGHNT and CDR2 is YENEEA in the germline V gene. CDR3 length: 16 amino acids. The CDR3 nucleotides are TGTGCCAGCAGTACAAGAGGCGTCAGGGGGCAAGAGACCCAGTACTTC. As protein: CASSTRGVRGQETQYF.

The chain joins TRBV6-5 to TRBJ2-1, with TRBD2 matching 7 bases. The V and J ends lost 7 bases and 12 bases, in that order; junction bases with no gene match: 9. The CDR3 spans 12 residues. Per germline, CDR1 MNHEY and CDR2 SVGAGI. CDR3 residues: CASTRRGGVQFF. Here the CDR3 DNA reads TGTGCCAGCACCAGGAGGGGAGGGGTGCAGTTCTTC.

This rearrangement joins TRBV19 to TRBJ2-2; 14 bases align to TRBD2. From germline, CDR1 is LNHDA and CDR2 SQIVND (reference sequence). Trimming removed 11 bases from V and 5 bases from J; junction bases left unmatched: 13. The CDR3 extends over 17 amino acids. The CDR3 loop is CASYVTSGRVRTGELFF. The CDR3 coding sequence is TGTGCCTCATATGTGACTAGCGGGAGGGTGAGAACCGGGGAGCTGTTTTTT. The whole variable domain, remainder taken from reference TRBV19 and TRBJ2-2, is DGGITQSPKYLFRKEGQNVTLSCEQNLNHDAMYWYRQDPGQGLRLIYYSQIVNDFQKGDIAEGYSVSREKKESFPLTVTSAQKNPTAFYLCASYVTSGRVRTGELFFGEGSRLTVL.

This rearrangement joins TRBV18 to TRBJ2-1; possible D gene TRBD2, 5 bases. CDR1 is KGHSH and CDR2 is LQKENI in the germline V gene. Trimming took 0 bases from V and 9 from J, leaving 18 bases between them. The CDR3 loop spans 16 amino acids. CDR3 protein: CASSPPSRRLGGEQFF. The CDR3 DNA follows: TGTGCCAGCTCACCACCAAGCAGACGGCTAGGAGGTGAGCAGTTCTTC.

The chain carries TRBV28 and TRBJ2-7, with D perhaps TRBD2 (5 bases). Germline-derived CDR1 and CDR2 are MDHEN and SYDVKM. V lost 6 bases and J 2 bases, leaving 17 bases between the germline ends. The CDR3 consists of 15 residues. CDR3 protein: CASSGDYYGTYEQYF. The CDR3 DNA sequence: TGTGCCAGCAGCGGAGACTATTACGGCACCTACGAGCAGTACTTC. The variable domain in full, completed from reference TRBV28 and TRBJ2-7, reads DVKVTQSSRYLVKRTGEKVFLECVQDMDHENMFWYRQDPGLGLRLIYFSYDVKMKEKGDIPEGYSVSREKKERFSLILESASTNQTSMYLCASSGDYYGTYEQYFGPGTRLTVT.